This is a list of T cell receptor beta chains from one sample in a study of blood T cell repertoires in COVID-19. The repertoire was sequenced with immunoSEQ multiplex PCR; TCRdb's copy has only in-frame clones and lacks some. Of about 190,000 clones listed, 90% are singletons. Sequenced: peripheral blood. Source of these receptors: a man aged 45 to 65 with acute or convalescent COVID-19. Each CDR3 is given without its conserved first and last residue. Each record gives: V gene, J gene, CDR3 protein.

V gene: TRBV28; J gene: TRBJ2-1; CDR3 protein: ASSPPSGMFNEQF
V gene: TRBV6-5; J gene: TRBJ2-7; CDR3 protein: ASHPDRDYEQY
V gene: TRBV10-1; J gene: TRBJ2-1; CDR3 protein: ASSESLGTANNEQF
V gene: TRBV2; J gene: TRBJ2-2; CDR3 protein: ASSEASANTGELF
V gene: TRBV2; J gene: TRBJ1-1; CDR3 protein: ASIRGNTEAF
V gene: TRBV28; J gene: TRBJ1-5; CDR3 protein: ASSLGTGILSGNQPQH
V gene: TRBV5-8; J gene: TRBJ2-7; CDR3 protein: ASRRGQGEIYEQY
V gene: TRBV7-2; J gene: TRBJ2-3; CDR3 protein: ASSSSLAGVTDTQY
V gene: TRBV7-9; J gene: TRBJ1-2; CDR3 protein: AILSGPDGYT
V gene: TRBV6-5; J gene: TRBJ1-1; CDR3 protein: ATLLEGGTEAF
V gene: TRBV11-2; J gene: TRBJ2-7; CDR3 protein: ASSLQGYEQY
V gene: TRBV7-7; J gene: TRBJ2-1; CDR3 protein: ASRPVFPGDEQF
V gene: TRBV9; J gene: TRBJ2-3; CDR3 protein: ASSVGRGTDTQY
V gene: TRBV5-1; J gene: TRBJ2-5; CDR3 protein: ASSLASGGPETQY
V gene: TRBV10-1; J gene: TRBJ1-3; CDR3 protein: ASSEGQGNTIY
V gene: TRBV6-5; J gene: TRBJ1-5; CDR3 protein: ASSYAGRSQPQH
V gene: TRBV19; J gene: TRBJ2-3; CDR3 protein: ASKHRDRAADTQY
V gene: TRBV2; J gene: TRBJ1-3; CDR3 protein: ASSVKVGQSGNTIY
V gene: TRBV28; J gene: TRBJ1-2; CDR3 protein: ASSLGHRGNGYT
V gene: TRBV6-5; J gene: TRBJ2-5; CDR3 protein: ASSFSVRQETQY
V gene: TRBV7-6; J gene: TRBJ1-1; CDR3 protein: ASSVQGGTEAF
V gene: TRBV6-6; J gene: TRBJ2-3; CDR3 protein: ASSQAAGVSGTQY
V gene: TRBV7-2; J gene: TRBJ1-1; CDR3 protein: ASSLSGGGSTEAF
V gene: TRBV30; J gene: TRBJ2-3; CDR3 protein: AWSVLTGAGTQY
V gene: TRBV4-2; J gene: TRBJ1-6; CDR3 protein: ASSQEPQMFSPLH
V gene: TRBV4-1; J gene: TRBJ2-2; CDR3 protein: ASSRTGGAAGELF
V gene: TRBV13; J gene: TRBJ1-6; CDR3 protein: ASSLGVRGSPLH
V gene: TRBV25-1; J gene: TRBJ2-3; CDR3 protein: ASSGGGADTQY
V gene: TRBV7-3; J gene: TRBJ1-2; CDR3 protein: ASSPPDRGQKNYGYT
V gene: TRBV21-1; J gene: TRBJ2-5; CDR3 protein: ASSRGQGAEETQY
V gene: TRBV4-3; J gene: TRBJ1-3; CDR3 protein: ASSQAHRAISGNTIY